The 10 T cell receptor beta chains presented below share a single source sample, sequenced in a study of blood T cell repertoires in COVID-19. Produced via immunoSEQ multiplex PCR; TCRdb's table is partial and in-frame only. This sample has nearly 70,000 clones, with about 85% found just once. Input material: peripheral blood. The source is a woman in her 50s with COVID-19, enrolled during active disease.

The V gene is TRBV29-1, the J gene TRBJ1-1, with TRBD1 identical over 10 bases. J was trimmed by 4 bases and V by 5 bases; bases with no gene match: 1. The CDR3 has 12 amino acids. Per germline, CDR1 SQVTM and CDR2 ANQGSEA. CDR3 in amino acids: CSVWTGGTEAFF. Here the CDR3 DNA reads TGCAGCGTTTGGACAGGGGGCACTGAAGCTTTCTTT.

A single count supports this clone. The chain couples TRBV14 to TRBJ2-7; 11 bases fit TRBD2. V gave up 3 bases and J gave up 2 bases; unmatched junction bases: 3. From germline, CDR1 is SGHDN and CDR2 FVKESK. The CDR3 has 15 residues. The CDR3 DNA is TGTGCCAGCAGCCACTTAGCGGGAGGGCCCTACGAGCAGTACTTC. Translated: CASSHLAGGPYEQYF.

The chain combines TRBV7-9 with TRBJ2-5; 7 bases map to TRBD1. Germline assignment: CDR1 SEHNR and CDR2 FQNEAQ (reference sequence). CDR3 size: 15 residues. With 4 bases clipped from V and 5 bases from J, the junction kept 10 bases outside the gene matches. CDR3 sequence (DNA): TGTGCCAGCAGCTCTCATACAGGGGTCGGGGAGACCCAGTACTTC. It specifies CASSSHTGVGETQYF. The variable domain in full, with the rest retrieved from reference TRBV7-9 and TRBJ2-5, is DTGVSQNPRHKITKRGQNVTFRCDPISEHNRLYWYRQTLGQGPEFLTYFQNEAQLEKSRLLSDRFSAERPKGSFSTLEIQRTEQGDSAMYLCASSSHTGVGETQYFGPGTRLLVL.

The chain couples TRBV7-3 to TRBJ2-2; TRBD1 matches at 8 bases. The CDR3 totals 18 residues. The trim removed 1 base at V and 0 bases at J, leaving 7 bases unmatched. CDR1 SGHTA and CDR2 FQGTGA come from the germline V gene. The CDR3 coding sequence is TGTGCCAGCAGCTTAATAGGACAGGGCGCTTCGAACACCGGGGAGCTGTTTTTT. Translation gives CASSLIGQGASNTGELFF.

This chain joins TRBV30 and TRBJ2-2; weak D call: TRBD2 (6 bases). Between the trimmed V and J ends, which lost 0 bases and 8 bases, there was a span of 19 bases. The germline V gene encodes CDR1 GTSNPN and CDR2 SVGIG (reference sequence). The CDR3 runs 16 residues. CDR3 nucleotide sequence: TGTGCCTGGAGTGTACCGCACGGGACTTACGCAGGGGAGCTGTTTTTT. Its protein product is CAWSVPHGTYAGELFF.

The chain couples TRBV10-3 to TRBJ1-3, with D unresolved. The CDR3 spans 12 residues. The germline CDR1 and CDR2 sequences are ENHRY and SYGVKD. With 0 bases removed from V and 8 bases from J, the gap between germline ends came to 5 bases. CDR3 protein: CAISESADTIYF. In DNA form, the CDR3 reads TGTGCCATCAGTGAGTCGGCCGACACCATATATTTT.

This chain uses TRBV4-1 with TRBJ1-6; tentatively, D is TRBD1 (6 bases). The CDR3 is made up of 18 amino acids. Looked up from germline, CDR1 is MGHRA and CDR2 is YSYEKL. The V end was cut by 4 bases, the J end by 6 bases, with 22 bases between. The CDR3 here is CASSLRAGEGGSNSPLHF. The CDR3 nucleotides read TGCGCCAGCAGCCTACGGGCAGGGGAGGGTGGAAGTAATTCACCCCTCCACTTT.

A single count supports this clone. This chain links TRBV7-9 with TRBJ2-2; D gene uncertain. Germline values: CDR1 SEHNR, CDR2 FQNEAQ (reference sequence). This CDR3 contains 13 residues. V lost 5 bases, J lost 9 bases, and 13 bases lay in between. In DNA, the CDR3 is TGTGCCAGCAGCCCGAAGAGCCTCCGGGAGCTGTTTTTT. This translates into CASSPKSLRELFF.

The chain carries TRBV15 and TRBJ2-1, with TRBD2 as a possible D gene (5 bases). The CDR3 runs to 13 residues. V was pared by 5 bases and J by 7 bases, with 12 bases between. CDR1 is LNHNV, CDR2 YYDKDF, per germline (reference sequence). The CDR3: CATSQTRRNEQFF. CDR3 DNA sequence: TGTGCCACCAGCCAAACACGGAGGAATGAGCAGTTCTTC.

The chain has TRBV9 and TRBJ1-1, with D unresolved. V was pared by 0 bases and J by 4 bases, with 10 bases between. CDR1 and CDR2 (germline): SGDLS, YYNGEE. The CDR3 sequence is 14 residues long. CDR3 nucleotide sequence: TGTGCCAGCAGCGTAGGAGGGTACGGCACTGAAGCTTTCTTT. Amino acid sequence: CASSVGGYGTEAFF.